The clone carrying this TCR beta chain was detected ten times or more. This specimen belongs to a study of identical twins. With no exceptions, donors were healthy Caucasians. Each CDR3 protein gets one entry after TCRdb re-called the 5' RACE reads with MiXCR. Of approximately 94,000 distinct CDR3 sequences in the sample, 5.9% were seen once. With V trimmed by 5 bases and J by 4 bases, 9 bases remained unmatched. Germline CDR1 SGHRS, CDR2 YFSETQ. The CDR3 runs to 14 residues. The rearrangement joins TRBV5-1 to TRBJ2-7; 7 nucleotides align to TRBD2. The receptor was isolated from a woman aged 45-60 years in good health. Sequencing was performed on memory T cells sorted from blood. CDR3 residues: CASSYRDYQYEQYF. In DNA form, the CDR3 reads TGCGCCAGCAGTTATCGGGACTACCAATACGAGCAGTACTTC.